This T cell receptor beta chain was identified in a study of cytomegalovirus exposure and HLA in healthy donors. This CDR3 has 16 residues. Trimming removed 0 bases from V and 8 bases from J; junction bases left unmatched: 3. Germline V lookup: CDR1 WSHSY, CDR2 SAAADI. Whole-study results and caveats: For most TCR beta V segments, an earlier analysis put the productive rate at about 90% or about 30% of the time.

Regarding this clone: Antigen specificity is unknown.

PCR was performed using 60 Vbeta and 13 Jbeta primers. Clones were read by immunoSEQ multiplex PCR, and TCRdb kept only the in-frame ones, dropping some. The sample contains some 130,000 clones, 80% of which appear only once. This rearrangement joins TRBV10-2 to TRBJ2-1; 14 bases are a match to TRBD2. This receptor was taken from a man aged 30 to 45 in good health and CMV-seronegative. Sequenced: PBMCs. The DNA of the CDR3 is TGCGCCAGCAGTGAGTCCGGGACTAGCGGGAGCTATGAGCAGTTCTTC. Translation gives CASSESGTSGSYEQFF.